There are many counts of the clone carrying this T cell receptor beta chain. Its specificity is not known. Germline is not matched at one junction end, which may reflect a read error. This sample stems from a study of CD8+CD57+ T cells in acquired aplastic anemia. Study observations and caveats: Patients and controls were found to share fewer than 35 CD8+ CDR3 sequences. Statistical testing detected no significant gap in CD8+ Simpson's diversity between patients and controls.

Profiling that covered TCR beta VDJ and CDR3 relied on genomic DNA as its template. Each CDR3 protein is one row after TCRdb ran MiXCR on the reads. The sample records a few hundred thousand distinct CDR3 sequences, approximately 60% being singletons. Germline V gives CDR1 SSHAT, CDR2 FNYEAQ (reference sequence). The CDR3 is 13 amino acids. Input material: sorted CD4+, CD8+, or CD8+CD57+ T cells (not recorded which) from PBMCs. The genes are TRBV7-7 and TRBJ2-2; a weak D match, TRBD2 (6 bases). The sequence came from a human donor in good health. The CDR3 DNA sequence: TGTGCTAGCAGCGAGCTAGCGACCGGGGAGCTGTTTTTT. This gives the protein CASSELATGELFF.